Given below is one TCR beta chain in context. Clones were sequenced by immunoSEQ multiplex PCR, and TCRdb holds only the in-frame ones, with some missing. The sample has 200,000 or so clones, about nine tenths seen once; the top ten hold 7% to 9%. This entry is derived from a study of blood T cell repertoires in COVID-19. Across the study: Donors in Cohort 3 who had recovered were those with two negative PCRs, healthcare professional clearance, or resolution of their symptoms. In each case, the material was cDNA or gDNA derived from T cells, B-cell-depleted T cells, or PBMCs.

Participants were placed into cohorts based on the clinical history they reported. This TCR was recovered from a man under 40 in a cohort exposed to, infected with or recovered from COVID-19 (not recorded which). Sequencing was performed on PBMCs or T cells enriched from blood (not recorded which).

The CDR3 here is CASSPLNRREHTEAFF. DNA for the CDR3: TGTGCCAGCAGCCCCCTAAATAGACGGGAACACACTGAAGCTTTCTTT. V and J are TRBV11-2 and TRBJ1-1, with D hard to call. This CDR3 has 16 residues. The germline V gene has CDR1 SGHAT and CDR2 FQNNGV. Trimming removed 5 bases at V and 3 bases at J, with 19 bases between.